The TCR beta chain described here comes from a study of T cells in Graves' hyperthyroidism and ophthalmopathy. Study observations and caveats: Most thyroid clonotypes expanded above 0.001 were also detected in blood.

Template material for amplifying TCR beta CDR3 regions consisted of RNA transcripts. First-round RT-PCR targeting the TCR CDR3 was performed with the HTBI primer set. TCRdb re-called the multiplex PCR reads through MiXCR, storing one row per CDR3 protein. The repertoire has over 450,000 distinct CDR3 sequences, roughly an eighth of them found once; the top ten carry 15% to 20%. The CDR3 spans 13 residues. The germline V gene has CDR1 LGHDT and CDR2 YNNKEL (reference sequence). The V gene lost 0 bases and the J gene lost 7 bases, with 7 bases spanning the gap. Ten or more counts support this clonotype. Its target is not known.

The sequenced material came from blood. The origin of this receptor is a woman younger than 30 with Graves' hyperthyroidism. The chain joins TRBV3-1 to TRBJ2-1; D is undetermined. CDR3 loop: CASSQDLGNEQFF. As DNA, the CDR3 is TGTGCCAGCAGCCAAGATCTGGGGAATGAGCAGTTCTTC.